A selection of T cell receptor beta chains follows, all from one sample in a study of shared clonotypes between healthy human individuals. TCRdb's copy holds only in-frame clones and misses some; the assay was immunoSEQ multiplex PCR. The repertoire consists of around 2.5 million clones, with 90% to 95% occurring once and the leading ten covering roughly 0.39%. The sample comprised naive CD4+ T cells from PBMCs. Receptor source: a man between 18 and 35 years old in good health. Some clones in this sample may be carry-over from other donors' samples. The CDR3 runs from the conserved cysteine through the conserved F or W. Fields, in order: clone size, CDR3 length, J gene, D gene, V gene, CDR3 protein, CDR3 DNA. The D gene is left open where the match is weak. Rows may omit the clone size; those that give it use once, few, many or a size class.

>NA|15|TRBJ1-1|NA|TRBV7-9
CASSFLTGANTEAFF
TGTGCCAGCAGCTTTTTGACGGGGGCGAACACTGAAGCTTTCTTT
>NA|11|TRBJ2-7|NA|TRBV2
CASSPSYEQYF
TGTGCCAGCAGTCCGTCCTACGAGCAGTACTTC
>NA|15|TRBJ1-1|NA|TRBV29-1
CSVTGPWGTNTEAFF
TGCAGCGTCACCGGACCGTGGGGAACTAACACTGAAGCTTTCTTT
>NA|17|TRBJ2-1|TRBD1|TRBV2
CASSERGQESSYNEQFF
TGTGCCAGCAGTGAAAGGGGACAGGAAAGCTCCTACAATGAGCAGTTCTTC
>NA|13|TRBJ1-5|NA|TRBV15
CATSTVKSQPQHF
TGTGCCACCAGCACAGTAAAGAGTCAGCCCCAGCATTTT
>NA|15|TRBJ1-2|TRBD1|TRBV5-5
CASSVPGQGATGYTF
TGTGCCAGCAGCGTCCCGGGACAGGGGGCGACTGGCTACACCTTC
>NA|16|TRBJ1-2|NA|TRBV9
CASSVGAAFHNYGYTF
TGTGCCAGCAGCGTCGGCGCAGCTTTTCATAACTATGGCTACACCTTC
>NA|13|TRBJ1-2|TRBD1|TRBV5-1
CASNRGANYGYTF
TGCGCCAGCAACAGGGGAGCTAACTATGGCTACACCTTC
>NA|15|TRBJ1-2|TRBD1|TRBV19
CASSETGGAIYGYTF
TGTGCCAGTAGTGAAACAGGGGGCGCCATCTATGGCTACACCTTC
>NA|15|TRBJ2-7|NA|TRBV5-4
CASSLQRTGSYEQYF
TGTGCCAGCAGCCTACAGAGGACTGGCTCCTACGAGCAGTACTTC
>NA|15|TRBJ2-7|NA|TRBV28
CASAPLGGVSYEQYF
TGTGCCAGCGCCCCTCTAGGGGGAGTCTCCTACGAGCAGTACTTC
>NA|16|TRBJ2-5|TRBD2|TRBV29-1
CSVGFRLAGVQETQYF
TGCAGCGTTGGGTTTCGGCTAGCGGGGGTCCAAGAGACCCAGTACTTC
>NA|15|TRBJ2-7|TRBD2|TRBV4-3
CASSQEGLAGDEQYF
TGCGCCAGCAGCCAGGAGGGACTAGCGGGAGACGAGCAGTACTTC
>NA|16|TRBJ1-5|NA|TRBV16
CASSHRGTGPNQPQHF
TGTGCCAGCAGCCATCGGGGAACAGGTCCCAATCAGCCCCAGCATTTT
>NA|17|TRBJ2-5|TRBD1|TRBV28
CASSFGWDRGKEETQYF
TGTGCCAGCAGTTTTGGGTGGGACAGGGGAAAAGAAGAGACCCAGTACTTC
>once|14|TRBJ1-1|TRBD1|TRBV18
CASSNRGFDTEAFF
TGTGCCAGCTCTAACAGGGGGTTCGACACTGAAGCTTTCTTT
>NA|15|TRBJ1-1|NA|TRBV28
CASSSPQGRGTEAFF
TGTGCCAGCAGTTCACCACAAGGGAGGGGCACTGAAGCTTTCTTT
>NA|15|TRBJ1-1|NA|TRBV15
CATSRTGGLDTEAFF
TGTGCCACCAGCCGGACGGGGGGGCTTGATACTGAAGCTTTCTTT
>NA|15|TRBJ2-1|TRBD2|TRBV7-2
CASSQTGTTINEQFF
TGTGCCAGCAGCCAAACCGGGACTACCATCAATGAGCAGTTCTTC
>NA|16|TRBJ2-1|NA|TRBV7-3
CASSLRAGRSFDEQFF
TGTGCCAGCAGCTTAAGGGCAGGGAGGTCTTTCGATGAGCAGTTCTTC
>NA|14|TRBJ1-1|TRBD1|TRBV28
CASSPGQGYQKAFF
TGTGCCAGCAGTCCGGGACAGGGTTATCAAAAAGCTTTCTTT
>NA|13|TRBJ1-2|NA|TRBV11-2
CASIGGGVYGYTF
TGTGCCAGCATCGGGGGTGGCGTTTATGGCTACACCTTC
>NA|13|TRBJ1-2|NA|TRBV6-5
CASSSGPLYGYTF
TGTGCCAGCAGTTCCGGGCCGCTCTATGGCTACACCTTC
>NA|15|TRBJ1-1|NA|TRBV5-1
CASSLGAGTNTEAFF
TGCGCCAGCAGCTTGGGCGCAGGGACGAACACTGAAGCTTTCTTT
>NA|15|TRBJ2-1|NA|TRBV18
CASSPFFGQYNEQFF
TGTGCCAGCTCACCATTCTTCGGACAATACAATGAGCAGTTCTTC
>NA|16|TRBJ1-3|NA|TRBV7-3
CASSPDRPTSGNTIYF
TGTGCCAGCAGCCCGGACAGACCGACCTCTGGAAACACCATATATTTT
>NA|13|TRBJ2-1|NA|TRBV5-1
CASKLPGGYEQFF
TGCGCCAGCAAACTCCCCGGAGGCTATGAGCAGTTCTTC
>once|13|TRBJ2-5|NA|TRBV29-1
CSVDFSGSETQYF
TGCAGCGTTGATTTCTCAGGGTCAGAGACCCAGTACTTC
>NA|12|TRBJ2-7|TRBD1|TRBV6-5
CSGRGNSYEQYF
TGCAGCGGCAGGGGGAACTCCTACGAGCAGTACTTC
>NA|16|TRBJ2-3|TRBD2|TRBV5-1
CASSLVASGSTDTQYF
TGCGCCAGCAGCTTGGTGGCTAGCGGGAGCACAGATACGCAGTATTTT
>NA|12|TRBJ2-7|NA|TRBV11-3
CASSLRGHEQYF
TGTGCCAGCAGCTTAAGGGGCCACGAGCAGTACTTC
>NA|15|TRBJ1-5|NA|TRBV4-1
CASSQGQGGDQPQHF
TGCGCCAGCAGCCAAGGCCAGGGCGGGGATCAGCCCCAGCATTTT
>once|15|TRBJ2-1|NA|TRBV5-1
CASSLEEGAIYEQFF
TGCGCCAGCAGCTTGGAGGAGGGGGCGATCTATGAGCAGTTCTTC
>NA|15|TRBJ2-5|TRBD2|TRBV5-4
CASSSTSGNDETQYF
TGTGCCAGCAGCTCGACTAGCGGGAATGACGAGACCCAGTACTTC
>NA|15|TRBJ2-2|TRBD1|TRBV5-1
CASSGTDVNTGELFF
TGCGCCAGCAGCGGGACAGATGTAAACACCGGGGAGCTGTTTTTT
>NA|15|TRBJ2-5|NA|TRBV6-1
CASSGSSYYQETQYF
TGTGCCAGCAGTGGCAGTTCCTATTATCAAGAGACCCAGTACTTC
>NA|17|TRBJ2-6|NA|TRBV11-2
CASSLVRRGTGANVLTF
TGTGCCAGCAGCTTAGTTCGTAGGGGAACTGGGGCCAACGTCCTGACTTTC
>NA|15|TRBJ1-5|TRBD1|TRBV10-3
CAISDPGQGAQPQHF
TGTGCCATCAGTGACCCCGGACAGGGTGCTCAGCCCCAGCATTTT
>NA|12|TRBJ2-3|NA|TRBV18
CASSPSTDTQYF
TGTGCCAGCTCACCATCCACAGATACGCAGTATTTT
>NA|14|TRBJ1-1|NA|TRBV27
CASSTLGGATEAFF
TGTGCCAGCTCGACTCTCGGGGGGGCTACTGAAGCTTTCTTT
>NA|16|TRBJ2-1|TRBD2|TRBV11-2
CASSLGSGLAGDEQFF
TGTGCCAGCAGCTTAGGGTCGGGACTAGCGGGAGATGAGCAGTTCTTC
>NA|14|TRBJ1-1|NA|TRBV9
CASSVAGINTEAFF
TGTGCCAGCAGCGTAGCGGGTATTAACACTGAAGCTTTCTTT
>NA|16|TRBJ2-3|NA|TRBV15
CATSLEGALGTDTQYF
TGTGCCACCAGCCTCGAGGGAGCCCTCGGAACAGATACGCAGTATTTT
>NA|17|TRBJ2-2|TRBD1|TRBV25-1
CASSELRTGGSTGELFF
TGTGCCAGCAGTGAATTAAGGACAGGGGGCTCGACCGGGGAGCTGTTTTTT